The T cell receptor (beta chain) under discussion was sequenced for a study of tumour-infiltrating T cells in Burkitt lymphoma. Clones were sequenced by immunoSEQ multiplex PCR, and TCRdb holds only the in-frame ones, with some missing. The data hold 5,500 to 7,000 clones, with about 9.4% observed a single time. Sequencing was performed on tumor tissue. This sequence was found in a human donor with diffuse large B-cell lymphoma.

The CDR3 reads CASSLEGAGQGARGYTF. CDR3 nucleotides: TGTGCCAGCAGCTTAGAGGGGGCGGGCCAAGGGGCGAGAGGCTACACCTTC. The chain carries TRBV7-6 and TRBJ1-2, with 7 bases aligning to TRBD1. The V gene end was trimmed by 1 base and the J gene end by 8 bases; junction bases not matched to a gene: 16. CDR1 and CDR2 (germline): SGHVS, FNYEAQ. The CDR3 spans 17 residues.